This T cell receptor beta chain was sequenced during a study of CD8+CD57+ T cells in acquired aplastic anemia. By flow cytometry, patients selected for sequencing had shown an expansion of CD8+CD57+ cells. For CDR3 and TCR beta VDJ profiling, genomic DNA was the template used. One entry per CDR3 protein results from TCRdb running MiXCR on the reads. The sample yields more than 150,000 distinct CDR3 sequences, roughly 50% seen once. Germline assignment: CDR1 WSHSY and CDR2 SAAADI. Between the trimmed V and J ends, which lost 1 base and 1 base, there was a span of 8 bases. This CDR3 has 14 residues. The sample comprised sorted CD4+, CD8+, or CD8+CD57+ T cells (not recorded which) from PBMCs. The receptor was isolated from a human donor with aplastic anemia. The rearrangement links TRBV10-2 to TRBJ2-7; maybe TRBD1 (6 bases). CDR3 region: CASSEYRASYEQYF. CDR3 DNA: TGCGCCAGCAGTGAGTACAGGGCATCCTACGAGCAGTACTTC.